The entry below describes one TCR beta chain. Produced via immunoSEQ multiplex PCR; TCRdb's table is partial and in-frame only. This table has 380,000 or so clones, around 87% appearing once. The CDR3 is 15 residues long. Germline V gene sequence: CDR1 KGHSH, CDR2 LQKENI. The junction had 8 bases not matched to a gene; V was cut back by 6 bases and J by 7 bases. The source of the sample is a study of blood T cell repertoires in COVID-19. Whole-study context: Samples representing acute and convalescent COVID-19 were sourced from the United States, Italy and Spain. From T cells, B-cell-depleted T cells, or PBMCs came the material, which was cDNA or gDNA.

Cohort placement rested on clinical history that participants reported themselves. The TCR was taken from a woman in her 30s with acute COVID-19. Material: PBMCs or T cells enriched from blood (not recorded which). The chain has TRBV18 and TRBJ1-6; 8 nucleotides align to TRBD1. CDR3 loop: CASSPDRGTNSPLHF. CDR3 DNA sequence: TGTGCCAGCTCGCCAGACAGGGGAACGAATTCACCCCTCCACTTT.